The 31 T cell receptor beta chains given below trace back to one sample, sequenced in a study of OX40 agonist ivuxolimab in advanced cancers. TCRdb's table, derived via immunoSEQ multiplex PCR, lists solely in-frame clones and lacks some. The sample carries 80,000 to 100,000 clones, roughly nine tenths recorded once. The sequencing here drew on CD4+ or CD8+ T cells sorted from blood, taken in a trial of the OX40 agonist ivuxolimab. The source of these receptors is an adult with an advanced solid tumor such as melanoma, head and neck, liver or kidney cancer.

The chain combines TRBV18 with TRBJ2-1; D is perhaps TRBD1 or TRBD2 (5 bases each). V was clipped by 2 bases and J by 4 bases, with 9 bases between them. The CDR3 loop spans 14 amino acids. Germline V gene data show CDR1 as KGHSH and CDR2 as LQKENI. The CDR3 protein is CASSPRGRYNEQFF. The CDR3 nucleotides read TGTGCCAGCTCACCAAGGGGACGTTACAATGAGCAGTTCTTC.

This sequence joins TRBV27 and TRBJ1-3; possibly TRBD1 for D (5 bases). The CDR3 is 16 amino acids. V lost 5 bases to trimming and J lost 0 bases, with 14 bases between them. CDR1 and CDR2 (germline): MNHEY, SMNVEV (reference sequence). The CDR3 sequence: CASSPEGSISGNTIYF. CDR3 nucleotide sequence: TGTGCCAGCAGTCCGGAGGGGTCCATCTCTGGAAACACCATATATTTT.

This sequence joins TRBV7-8 and TRBJ2-5; D unresolved. Looked up from germline, CDR1 is SGHVS and CDR2 is FQNEAQ. V was shortened by 5 bases and J by 4 bases, with 5 bases between the two germline ends. The CDR3 is 11 residues long. The CDR3 region is CASSPGETQYF. CDR3 nucleotide sequence: TGTGCCAGCAGCCCAGGAGAGACCCAGTACTTC.

The chain links TRBV27 to TRBJ1-1; 8 bases fit TRBD1. Per germline, CDR1 MNHEY and CDR2 SMNVEV (reference sequence). Trimming removed 3 bases from V and 6 bases from J; junction bases left unmatched: 6. The CDR3 extends over 14 amino acids. The CDR3 loop reads CASSFKGQGPEAFF. CDR3 in DNA: TGTGCCAGCAGTTTTAAAGGACAGGGCCCTGAAGCTTTCTTT.

The chain has TRBV4-1 and TRBJ2-3, with TRBD2 identical over 10 bases. CDR3 length equals 15 residues. The germline CDR1 and CDR2 sequences are MGHRA and YSYEKL. The V and J ends lost 4 bases and 9 bases, in that order; junction bases with no gene match: 10. Written as DNA, the CDR3 is TGCGCCAGCAGCCCGCGCGAAGAAGCGGGAGGGACGCAGTATTTT. This encodes CASSPREEAGGTQYF.

This clone was seen only once. The CDR3 region has the DNA TGTGCCAGCAGCTTGAGTCGAGAGACCTATGGCTACACCTTC. Residues: CASSLSRETYGYTF. This chain joins TRBV5-4 and TRBJ1-2; D unclear. This CDR3 region has 14 residues. The V gene lost 1 base and the J gene lost 4 bases, with 11 bases spanning the gap. Germline values: CDR1 SGHNT, CDR2 YYREEE (reference sequence).

The count of this clone is one. This chain uses TRBV7-3 with TRBJ1-4; a weak D match, TRBD1 (5 bases). Deletions cut 0 bases from V and 1 base from J, with 9 bases between. Germline V lookup: CDR1 SGHTA, CDR2 FQGTGA. This CDR3 comprises 16 residues. CDR3 residues: CASSLTLGETNEKLFF. In DNA form, the CDR3 reads TGTGCCAGCAGCTTAACGTTGGGGGAAACTAATGAAAAACTGTTTTTT.

The chain's CDR3 is CASSWGGTPGEKLFF. CDR3 sequence (DNA): TGTGCCAGCAGCTGGGGGGGGACACCGGGAGAAAAACTGTTTTTT. The chain combines TRBV7-8 with TRBJ1-4; possible D gene TRBD1, 6 bases. V dropped 4 bases and J dropped 8 bases, with 17 bases sitting between them. The germline V gene encodes CDR1 SGHVS and CDR2 FQNEAQ. The CDR3 spans 15 residues.

The V gene is TRBV7-2, the J gene TRBJ1-2; TRBD1 matches 7 bases. Trimming cost V 3 bases and J 2 bases; bases outside gene matches: 6. Looked up from germline, CDR1 is SGHTA and CDR2 is FQGNSA. CDR3 length: 15 amino acids. The CDR3 nucleotides are TGTGCCAGCAGCTTTTCGGACAGGTCCAACTATGGCTACACCTTC. It encodes CASSFSDRSNYGYTF.

J is TRBJ1-2 and V is TRBV19; the match to TRBD1 covers 7 bases. The junction had 8 bases not matched to a gene; V was cut back by 5 bases and J by 2 bases. This CDR3 spans 15 amino acids. Germline assignment: CDR1 LNHDA and CDR2 SQIVND (reference sequence). The CDR3 reads CASSSRTGYNYGYTF. CDR3 nucleotides: TGTGCCAGTAGTTCCCGGACAGGTTACAACTATGGCTACACCTTC. The full variable domain, its missing parts supplied by reference TRBV19 and TRBJ1-2, is DGGITQSPKYLFRKEGQNVTLSCEQNLNHDAMYWYRQDPGQGLRLIYYSQIVNDFQKGDIAEGYSVSREKKESFPLTVTSAQKNPTAFYLCASSSRTGYNYGYTFGSGTRLTVV.

The rearrangement links TRBV6-5 to TRBJ2-1; D remains ambiguous. Trimming stripped 0 bases from V and 7 bases from J, with 13 bases between. Looked up from germline, CDR1 is MNHEY and CDR2 is SVGAGI. CDR3 length equals 15 residues. The CDR3 loop is CASSYSLGIQNEQFF. The DNA of the CDR3 is TGTGCCAGCAGTTACTCGCTAGGCATCCAGAATGAGCAGTTCTTC.

This clone was detected only a few times. The J gene is TRBJ1-1, the V gene TRBV11-3, with D maybe TRBD1 (6 bases). The V end lost 6 bases, the J end lost 3 bases, and 14 bases lay between the germline ends. This CDR3 comprises 14 residues. CDR1 is SGHNT and CDR2 is YENEEA in the germline V gene. Here the CDR3 DNA reads TGTGCCAGCAGTTTTTCCGGGGGGCACACTGAAGCTTTCTTT. Translating it yields CASSFSGGHTEAFF.

This chain connects TRBV30 to TRBJ2-7; the D is unclear. Trimming shortened V by 0 bases and J by 3 bases, and 9 bases separated the two germline ends. In germline, CDR1 is GTSNPN, CDR2 SVGIG (reference sequence). This CDR3 has 13 amino acids. CDR3 loop: CAWSVLARYEQYV. The CDR3 bases are TGTGCCTGGAGTGTACTTGCCCGCTACGAGCAGTACGTC.

This clone was counted a single time. The V gene is TRBV9, the J gene TRBJ2-2, with no clear D. The germline V and J ends were trimmed by 0 bases and 5 bases, with 8 bases remaining between them. The CDR3 covers 14 residues. Looked up from germline, CDR1 is SGDLS and CDR2 is YYNGEE. CDR3 residues: CASSVEPGTGELFF. The CDR3 nucleotides are TGTGCCAGCAGCGTAGAACCCGGGACCGGGGAGCTGTTTTTT.

The CDR3 loop reads CASQNRANTEAFF. As DNA, the CDR3 is TGTGCCAGCCAGAACAGGGCGAACACTGAAGCTTTCTTT. V and J are TRBV2 and TRBJ1-1; D may be TRBD1 (6 bases). The V gene's germline CDR1 is SNHLY and CDR2 FYNNEI. Trimming took 8 bases from V and 1 from J, leaving 11 bases between them. The CDR3 runs 13 residues.

The V call is TRBV19, the J call TRBJ2-1; TRBD2 might be the D (5 bases). Germline CDR1 is LNHDA and CDR2 is SQIVND (reference sequence). The CDR3 runs to 13 residues. V dropped 1 base and J dropped 9 bases, with 10 bases sitting between them. The CDR3 loop reads CASSIGGSLEQFF. CDR3 nucleotide sequence: TGTGCCAGTAGTATAGGTGGGAGTCTTGAGCAGTTCTTC.

This chain uses TRBV30 with TRBJ1-2, with 7 nucleotides matching TRBD1. The CDR3 totals 11 residues. V lost 5 bases to trimming and J lost 8 bases; unmatched junction nucleotides: 5. The germline V gene has CDR1 GTSNPN and CDR2 SVGIG (reference sequence). For the CDR3, the DNA is TGTGCCTGGTCGACAGGGCACGGCTACACCTTC. It translates to CAWSTGHGYTF.

The chain has TRBV28 and TRBJ1-5, with D possibly matching TRBD1 (5 bases). The CDR3 has 16 residues. V lost 5 bases to trimming and J lost 1 base, with 15 bases between them. CDR1 is MDHEN, CDR2 SYDVKM, per germline. The CDR3 here is CASSPAGRGSNQPQHF. The CDR3 DNA sequence: TGTGCCAGCAGTCCCGCAGGCCGGGGGAGCAATCAGCCCCAGCATTTT.

This chain connects TRBV11-2 to TRBJ1-3, with D maybe TRBD1 (5 bases). Germline V CDR1 and CDR2: SGHAT, FQNNGV. The V gene lost 5 bases and the J gene lost 4 bases, with 9 bases spanning the gap. CDR3 length: 13 amino acids. The CDR3 DNA reads as TGTGCCAGCAGCGTGGGGCCCGGAAACACCATATATTTT. Protein: CASSVGPGNTIYF. Supplemented by reference TRBV11-2 and TRBJ1-3, the full variable domain reads EAGVAQSPRYKIIEKRQSVAFWCNPISGHATLYWYQQILGQGPKLLIQFQNNGVVDDSQLPKDRFSAERLKGVDSTLKIQPAKLEDSAVYLCASSVGPGNTIYFGEGSWLTVV.

This chain joins TRBV5-4 and TRBJ1-1; D unclear. Germline V gene data show CDR1 as SGHNT and CDR2 as YYREEE (reference sequence). The CDR3 length is 14 residues. V was pared by 0 bases and J by 7 bases, with 13 bases between. This CDR3 is CASSLDRPGGEAFF. CDR3 nucleotide sequence: TGTGCCAGCAGCTTGGATCGGCCAGGCGGTGAAGCTTTCTTT.

This clone was counted a few times. The V call is TRBV19, the J call TRBJ2-6; D not certain. The ends were cut back, 7 bases at V and 0 bases at J, with 22 bases in the middle. CDR1 is LNHDA, CDR2 SQIVND, per germline (reference sequence). The CDR3 is made up of 19 amino acids. CDR3 nucleotides: TGTGCCAGTACCCTAGGCCTTAGGCGCGGTCACTCTGGGGCCAACGTCCTGACTTTC. Translated: CASTLGLRRGHSGANVLTF.

The chain joins TRBV7-9 to TRBJ2-2; D gene ambiguous. Trimming removed 1 base at V and 1 base at J, with 10 bases between. The CDR3 totals 16 residues. Germline lookup yields CDR1 SEHNR and CDR2 FQNEAQ (reference sequence). The CDR3 sequence is CASSLVVGLNTGELFF. The CDR3 DNA reads TGTGCCAGCAGCTTAGTGGTAGGGTTGAACACCGGGGAGCTGTTTTTT. Together with reference TRBV7-9 and TRBJ2-2, the CDR3 gives the full variable domain: DTGVSQNPRHKITKRGQNVTFRCDPISEHNRLYWYRQTLGQGPEFLTYFQNEAQLEKSRLLSDRFSAERPKGSFSTLEIQRTEQGDSAMYLCASSLVVGLNTGELFFGEGSRLTVL.

The chain has TRBV7-2 and TRBJ1-4, with D uncertain. The V gene lost 1 base and the J gene lost 8 bases, with 8 bases spanning the gap. From germline, CDR1 is SGHTA and CDR2 FQGNSA. The CDR3 sequence is 13 residues long. In DNA, the CDR3 is TGTGCCAGCAGCTTAGTGGTGGGGGAAAAACTGTTTTTT. Its protein is CASSLVVGEKLFF.

This clone has a single count. This rearrangement joins TRBV5-4 to TRBJ2-4; 7 bases fit TRBD2. The CDR3 loop spans 14 amino acids. CDR1 is SGHNT, CDR2 YYREEE, per germline (reference sequence). Trimming removed 6 bases from V and 0 bases from J; junction bases left unmatched: 3. The chain's CDR3 is CASNPGGAKNIQYF. The CDR3 bases are TGTGCCAGCAACCCGGGGGGAGCCAAAAACATTCAGTACTTC. Drawing the rest from reference TRBV5-4 and TRBJ2-4, the complete variable domain is ETGVTQSPTHLIKTRGQQVTLRCSSQSGHNTVSWYQQALGQGPQFIFQYYREEENGRGNFPPRFSGLQFPNYSSELNVNALELDDSALYLCASNPGGAKNIQYFGAGTRLSVL.

V usage is TRBV5-8 and J usage is TRBJ1-5; the D is unclear. Germline CDR1 SGHTS, CDR2 YDEGEE. The CDR3 is 14 residues long. V lost 3 bases and J 1 base, leaving 8 bases between the germline ends. The chain's CDR3 is CASSSGGSNQPQHF. The CDR3 DNA is TGTGCCAGCAGCTCAGGAGGAAGCAATCAGCCCCAGCATTTT. The full variable domain, rest sourced from reference TRBV5-8 and TRBJ1-5, is EAGVTQSPTHLIKTRGQQATLRCSPISGHTSVYWYQQALGLGLQFLLWYDEGEERNRGNFPPRFSGRQFPNYSSELNVNALELEDSALYLCASSSGGSNQPQHFGDGTRLSIL.

The chain joins TRBV18 to TRBJ2-7, with D possibly TRBD2 on 6 matching bases. The CDR3 spans 14 residues. The V end lost 6 bases, the J end lost 3 bases, and 15 bases lay between the germline ends. CDR1 KGHSH and CDR2 LQKENI come from the germline V gene. In nucleotides, the CDR3 is TGTGCCAGCTCCCTTAGCGGATCAATCTACGAGCAGTACGTC. Translating gives CASSLSGSIYEQYV.

By sample fraction, this clone is medium-sized. V usage is TRBV4-1 and J usage is TRBJ1-6, with D unclear. The germline CDR1 and CDR2 sequences are MGHRA and YSYEKL. The CDR3 length is 15 residues. V was pared by 0 bases and J by 9 bases, with 12 bases between. Here the CDR3 DNA reads TGCGCCAGCAGCCAAGATTGGGTTAATCCTTCACCCCTCCACTTT. Amino acid sequence: CASSQDWVNPSPLHF.

This chain links TRBV5-1 with TRBJ2-1, with a tentative D call TRBD1 (6 bases). The CDR3 length is 13 residues. V was trimmed by 2 bases and J by 13 bases, leaving 16 bases between them. Germline V gives CDR1 SGHRS, CDR2 YFSETQ. The CDR3 reads CASSFSQGIEQFF. The CDR3 nucleotides are TGCGCCAGCAGCTTTTCACAGGGTATAGAACAGTTCTTC.

This chain connects TRBV29-1 to TRBJ2-3, with D perhaps matching TRBD2 (5 bases). V was trimmed by 4 bases and J by 4 bases, leaving 6 bases between them. CDR3 length: 11 residues. CDR1 and CDR2 from the germline V gene are SQVTM and ANQGSEA. This CDR3 is CSVVRADTQYF. The CDR3 bases are TGCAGCGTTGTGAGGGCAGATACGCAGTATTTT.

J is TRBJ1-4 and V is TRBV19, with a tentative D call TRBD1 (6 bases). The germline gives CDR1 LNHDA, CDR2 SQIVND (reference sequence). V lost 5 bases to trimming and J lost 1 base, with 8 bases between them. The CDR3 loop spans 14 amino acids. DNA for the CDR3: TGTGCCAGTAGTCCAGGGGTAACTAATGAAAAACTGTTTTTT. It encodes CASSPGVTNEKLFF.

J is TRBJ1-1 and V is TRBV27, with TRBD1 matching over 8 bases. CDR3 length: 15 amino acids. Germline trimming cut 5 bases from V and 5 bases from J; bases unmatched to any gene: 10. CDR1 is MNHEY and CDR2 is SMNVEV in the germline V gene (reference sequence). The CDR3 spells CASSPRGLVETEAFF. CDR3 sequence (DNA): TGTGCCAGCAGTCCCAGGGGGCTGGTGGAAACTGAAGCTTTCTTT.